These 17 T cell receptor beta chains came from one sample sequenced in a study of identical twins. TCRdb processed the 5' RACE reads anew with MiXCR; each CDR3 protein has one entry. Here the sample spans roughly 770,000 distinct CDR3 sequences, about 20% being singletons. The same sample was also used in a study of T cells expressing NK-cell markers.

Sequencing used PBMCs. The receptors shown here come from a young woman in good health.

The chain recombines TRBV20-1 with TRBJ2-1; the match to TRBD2 covers 8 bases. After removal of 5 bases from V and 6 bases from J, the junction contained 15 bases not matched to a gene. Germline loops: CDR1 DFQATT, CDR2 SNEGSKA (reference sequence). This CDR3 region has 16 residues. DNA of the CDR3: TGCAGTGCTTTCCGTAGCGGGGCTCCCTTCGGCAATGAGCAGTTCTTC. As protein: CSAFRSGAPFGNEQFF.

There are many counts of this clonotype. This rearrangement joins TRBV12-3 or TRBV12-4 to TRBJ2-5; no firm D call. Trimming pared 7 bases from V and 5 bases from J, leaving 11 bases between. The CDR3 runs 12 residues. The DNA for the CDR3 is TGTGCCAGCAATGGTTACTCGGAGACCCAGTACTTC. This encodes CASNGYSETQYF.

The chain employs TRBV11-3 and TRBJ1-2, with D possibly matching TRBD1 (6 bases). The CDR3 extends over 14 amino acids. V lost 3 bases to trimming and J lost 1 base, with 9 bases between them. Germline-derived CDR1 and CDR2 are SGHNT and YENEEA. The CDR3 region has the DNA TGTGCCAGCAGCTTCACAGGGAGTAACTATGGCTACACCTTC. It codes for CASSFTGSNYGYTF.

The chain combines TRBV5-1 with TRBJ2-5; tentative D call: TRBD2 (6 bases). This CDR3 spans 14 amino acids. The V end lost 3 bases, the J end lost 3 bases, and 12 bases lay between the germline ends. Germline V CDR1 and CDR2: SGHRS, YFSETQ. The CDR3 DNA reads as TGCGCCAGCAGCTGGGCCCGACTAGAAGAGACCCAGTACTTC. Translated: CASSWARLEETQYF. The whole variable domain, filled in from reference TRBV5-1 and TRBJ2-5, reads KAGVTQTPRYLIKTRGQQVTLSCSPISGHRSVSWYQQTPGQGLQFLFEYFSETQRNKGNFPGRFSGRQFSNSRSEMNVSTLELGDSALYLCASSWARLEETQYFGPGTRLLVL.

The CDR3, as DNA: TGTGCCAGCAGCTTTAACTCCTATAATTCACCCCTCCACTTT. This translates into CASSFNSYNSPLHF. The chain uses TRBV5-5 and TRBJ1-6; D gene ambiguous. Looked up from germline, CDR1 is SGHKS and CDR2 is YYEKEE (reference sequence). V was pared by 2 bases and J by 0 bases, with 3 bases between. There are 14 residues in the CDR3.

The chain joins TRBV5-6 to TRBJ2-3; D uncertain. The CDR3 runs 15 residues. The germline V and J ends were trimmed by 0 bases and 2 bases, with 10 bases remaining between them. Germline V gene lookup returns CDR1 SGHDT and CDR2 YYEEEE. The CDR3 nucleotides are TGTGCCAGCAGCTTGGCCCGCAGTTACACAGATACGCAGTATTTT. Protein sequence: CASSLARSYTDTQYF.

This rearrangement joins TRBV5-1 to TRBJ1-4, with D perhaps matching TRBD1 (5 bases). Germline CDR1 reads SGHRS; CDR2 reads YFSETQ. The CDR3 is made up of 12 amino acids. V was clipped by 5 bases and J by 7 bases, with 9 bases between them. The CDR3 nucleotides read TGCGCCAGCAGTCACGGGGGTGAAAAACTGTTTTTT. Protein sequence: CASSHGGEKLFF.

This chain links TRBV27 with TRBJ2-7; D possibly corresponds to TRBD1 (5 bases). This CDR3 region has 13 residues. Germline V lookup: CDR1 MNHEY, CDR2 SMNVEV (reference sequence). Trimming left V 5 bases short and J 3 bases short, with 11 bases between. The CDR3 spells CASSHGASYEQYF. The CDR3 coding sequence is TGTGCCAGCAGTCATGGGGCCAGCTACGAGCAGTACTTC.

This clonotype was seen only a few times. A much larger clone lies one base from this, so it may be a read error. This rearrangement joins TRBV5-1 to TRBJ2-1, with D uncertain. Germline CDR1 and CDR2: SGHRS and YFSETQ. CDR3 length: 15 residues. The CDR3 region has the DNA TGCGCCAGCAGCTTGGGGGCGCTTACCTACAATGAGCAGTCCTTC. Translating it yields CASSLGALTYNEQSF.

This sequence joins TRBV3-1 and TRBJ2-3, with a weak D call TRBD1 (6 bases). V gave up 8 bases and J gave up 2 bases, with 11 bases separating them. The CDR3 contains 13 residues. CDR1 and CDR2 (germline): LGHDT, YNNKEL (reference sequence). The CDR3 is CASHRANTDTQYF. As DNA, the CDR3 is TGTGCCAGCCACAGGGCTAACACAGATACGCAGTATTTT.

This clonotype was found a few times. This chain connects TRBV12-3 or TRBV12-4 to TRBJ1-6; a weak D match, TRBD1 (6 bases). The CDR3 has 14 amino acids. V dropped 7 bases and J dropped 7 bases, with 14 bases sitting between them. CDR3 protein: CASTTTGMNSPLHF. The CDR3, as DNA: TGTGCCAGCACCACTACAGGGATGAATTCACCCCTCCACTTT.

The J gene is TRBJ2-3, the V gene TRBV6-5; D is possibly TRBD2 (6 bases). The CDR3 is 16 residues long. CDR1 MNHEY and CDR2 SVGAGI come from the germline V gene. The V gene lost 0 bases and the J gene lost 5 bases, with 15 bases spanning the gap. CDR3 coding DNA: TGTGCCAGCAGTTACTCTCCTAGCGTGGTAGGAGATACGCAGTATTTT. Its protein is CASSYSPSVVGDTQYF.

The chain has TRBV10-2 and TRBJ2-3; TRBD1 aligns across 9 bases. Germline CDR1 reads WSHSY; CDR2 reads SAAADI. Unmatched junction bases numbered 14, after V lost 0 bases and J lost 10 bases. This CDR3 contains 17 residues. The CDR3 spells CASSESSGTGWGMAQYF. Here the CDR3 DNA reads TGCGCCAGCAGTGAGTCAAGTGGGACAGGGTGGGGTATGGCGCAGTATTTT.

The sample holds a few counts of this clonotype. The gene calls are TRBV6-1 and TRBJ2-3; TRBD2 matches at 15 bases. Looked up from germline, CDR1 is MNHNS and CDR2 is SASEGT. Unmatched junction bases numbered 2, after V lost 5 bases and J lost 8 bases. The length of the CDR3 is 14 residues. The CDR3, as DNA: TGTGCCAGCAGTAGGACTAGCGGGGGGGCTACGCAGTATTTT. It encodes CASSRTSGGATQYF.

This clonotype was seen a few times. The chain recombines TRBV10-3 with TRBJ2-5; possible D gene TRBD1, 6 bases. CDR3 length equals 13 residues. Germline-derived CDR1 and CDR2 are ENHRY and SYGVKD. V was pared by 4 bases and J by 5 bases, with 11 bases between. CDR3 DNA sequence: TGTGCCATCAGTGGCAGTCAGGGGGAGACCCAGTACTTC. This sequence encodes CAISGSQGETQYF.

This clonotype was found a few times. The CDR3 here is CASSAALGSYEQYF. CDR3 nucleotide sequence: TGTGCCAGCAGTGCTGCACTCGGTTCCTACGAGCAGTACTTC. The rearrangement joins TRBV12-3 or TRBV12-4 to TRBJ2-7; D gene uncertain. This CDR3 is built from 14 residues. Trimming pared 5 bases from V and 1 base from J, leaving 12 bases between.

The chain combines TRBV9 with TRBJ1-1; 10 nucleotides match TRBD1. The trim removed 3 bases at V and 6 bases at J, leaving 8 bases unmatched. Germline lookup yields CDR1 SGDLS and CDR2 YYNGEE. The CDR3 extends over 15 amino acids. The CDR3 here is CASSDELDRGSEAFF. Written as DNA, the CDR3 is TGTGCCAGCAGCGATGAATTGGACAGGGGGTCTGAAGCTTTCTTT.